The present TCR beta chain was sequenced within a study of blood T cell repertoires in COVID-19. Measured with immunoSEQ multiplex PCR; TCRdb has only the in-frame clones, and not every one. The sample records 70,000 to 95,000 clones, about 84% being singletons. Germline V gene lookup returns CDR1 MGHDK and CDR2 SYGVNS. The CDR3 totals 12 residues. V gave up 6 bases and J gave up 5 bases, with 10 bases separating them. V gene TRBV25-1 combines with J gene TRBJ1-1; D is undetermined. Sequenced input: peripheral blood. The sequence came from a human donor in a cohort sampled during active COVID-19. The CDR3 region is CASREGGTEAFF. Written as DNA, the CDR3 is TGTGCCAGCAGGGAGGGTGGTACTGAAGCTTTCTTT.